This entry concerns a single TCR beta chain. Its antigen is not known. There are 16 residues in the CDR3. This sample stems from a study of identical twins. General observations from the study: Weaker excess twin sharing was observed in beta out-of-frame sequences. Carriage of fewer insertions was seen in abundant cord blood beta clonotypes, whereas memory repertoires showed none.

TCRdb used MiXCR to reprocess the 5' RACE reads, holding one entry per CDR3 protein. The data contain some 1,700,000 distinct CDR3 sequences, less than 35% of them singletons. The sample consisted of cord blood. V usage is TRBV21-1 and J usage is TRBJ1-2; the table calls TRBD1, which could not be checked here. TRBV21-1 is flagged as a pseudogene. This sequence originates from a newborn girl in good health. The CDR3: CASSKGSWWTGNGYTF. The DNA of the CDR3 is TGTGCCAGCAGCAAAGGATCGTGGTGGACAGGGAATGGCTACACCTTC.